The sequence of this TCR beta chain was determined in a study of blood T cell repertoires in COVID-19. Profiling relied on immunoSEQ multiplex PCR, and the TCRdb table lists in-frame clones only, not all of them. The sample lists fewer than 150,000 clones, roughly 86% occurring once. CDR1 is MNHEY and CDR2 is SMNVEV in the germline V gene (reference sequence). V gave up 5 bases and J gave up 1 base, with 14 bases separating them. This CDR3 is built from 15 residues. This receptor was identified in a man between 45 and 60 years old with active or convalescent COVID-19. This chain joins TRBV27 and TRBJ2-5; tentative D call: TRBD2 (6 bases). Specimen: peripheral blood. Here the CDR3 reads CASSTTSSTQETQYF. Written as DNA, the CDR3 is TGTGCCAGCAGTACGACTAGTTCGACCCAAGAGACCCAGTACTTC.